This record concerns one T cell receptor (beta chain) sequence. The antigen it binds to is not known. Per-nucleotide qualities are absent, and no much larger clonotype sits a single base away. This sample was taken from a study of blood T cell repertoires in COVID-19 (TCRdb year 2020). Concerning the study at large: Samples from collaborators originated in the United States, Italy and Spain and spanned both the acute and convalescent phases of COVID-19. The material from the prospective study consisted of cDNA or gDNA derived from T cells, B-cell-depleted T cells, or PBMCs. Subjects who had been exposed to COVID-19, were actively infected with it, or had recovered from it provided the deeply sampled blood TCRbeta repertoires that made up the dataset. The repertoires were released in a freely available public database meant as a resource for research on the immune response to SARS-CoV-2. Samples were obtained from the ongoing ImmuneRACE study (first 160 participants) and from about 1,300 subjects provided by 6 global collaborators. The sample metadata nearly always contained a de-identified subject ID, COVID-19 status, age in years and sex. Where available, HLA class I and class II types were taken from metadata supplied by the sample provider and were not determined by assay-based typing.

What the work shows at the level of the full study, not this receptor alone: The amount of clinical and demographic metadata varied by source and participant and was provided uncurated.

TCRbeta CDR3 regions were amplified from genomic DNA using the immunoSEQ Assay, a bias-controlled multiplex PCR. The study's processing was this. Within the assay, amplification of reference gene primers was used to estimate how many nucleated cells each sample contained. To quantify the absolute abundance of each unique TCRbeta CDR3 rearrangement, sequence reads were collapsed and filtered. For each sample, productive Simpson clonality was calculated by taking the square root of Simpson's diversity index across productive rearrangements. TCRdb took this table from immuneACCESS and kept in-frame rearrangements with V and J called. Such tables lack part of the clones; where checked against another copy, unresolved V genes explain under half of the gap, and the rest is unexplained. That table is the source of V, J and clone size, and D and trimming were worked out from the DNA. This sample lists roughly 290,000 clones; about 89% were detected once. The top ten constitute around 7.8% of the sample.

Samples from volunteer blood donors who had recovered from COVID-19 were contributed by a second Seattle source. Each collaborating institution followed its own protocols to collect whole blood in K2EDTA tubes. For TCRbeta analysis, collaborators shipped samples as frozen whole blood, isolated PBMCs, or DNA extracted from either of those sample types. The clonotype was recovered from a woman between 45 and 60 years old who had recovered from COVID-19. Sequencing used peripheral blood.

The DNA sequence follows: TGTGCCAGCGAGGGGACAGGTAATTCACCCCTCCACTTT. This yields the protein CASEGTGNSPLHF. The sequence is built from TRBV11-2 and TRBJ1-6, and 8 bases in between align with TRBD1. Including the terminal cysteine and phenylalanine, the CDR3 comprises 13 residues. Only CDR3 DNA is held: 39 bases, read in frame from base 1. CDR1 and CDR2 (SGHAT, FQNNGV) derive from the germline V gene. V is cut back by 8 bases and J by 6 bases, with 3 bases in the junction unmatched.